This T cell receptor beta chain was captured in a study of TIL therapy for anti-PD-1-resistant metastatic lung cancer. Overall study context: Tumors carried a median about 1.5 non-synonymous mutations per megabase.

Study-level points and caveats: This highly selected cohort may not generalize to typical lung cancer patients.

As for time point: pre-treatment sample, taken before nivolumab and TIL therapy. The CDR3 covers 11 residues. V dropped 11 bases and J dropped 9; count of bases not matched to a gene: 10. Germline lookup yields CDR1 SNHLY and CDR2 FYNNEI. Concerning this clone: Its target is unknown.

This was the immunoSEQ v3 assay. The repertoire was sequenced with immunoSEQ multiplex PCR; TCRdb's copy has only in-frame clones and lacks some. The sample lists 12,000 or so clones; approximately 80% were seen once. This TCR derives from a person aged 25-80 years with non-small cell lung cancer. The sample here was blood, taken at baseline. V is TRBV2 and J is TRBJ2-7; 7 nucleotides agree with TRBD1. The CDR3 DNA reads TGTGCCGCGGTAAAAAAGGGGGCGCAGTACTTC. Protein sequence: CAAVKKGAQYF. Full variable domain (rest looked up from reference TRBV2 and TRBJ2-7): EPEVTQTPSHQVTQMGQEVILRCVPISNHLYFYWYRQILGQKVEFLVSFYNNEISEKSEIFDDQFSVERPDGSNFTLKIRSTKLEDSAMYFCAAVKKGAQYFGPGTRLTVT.